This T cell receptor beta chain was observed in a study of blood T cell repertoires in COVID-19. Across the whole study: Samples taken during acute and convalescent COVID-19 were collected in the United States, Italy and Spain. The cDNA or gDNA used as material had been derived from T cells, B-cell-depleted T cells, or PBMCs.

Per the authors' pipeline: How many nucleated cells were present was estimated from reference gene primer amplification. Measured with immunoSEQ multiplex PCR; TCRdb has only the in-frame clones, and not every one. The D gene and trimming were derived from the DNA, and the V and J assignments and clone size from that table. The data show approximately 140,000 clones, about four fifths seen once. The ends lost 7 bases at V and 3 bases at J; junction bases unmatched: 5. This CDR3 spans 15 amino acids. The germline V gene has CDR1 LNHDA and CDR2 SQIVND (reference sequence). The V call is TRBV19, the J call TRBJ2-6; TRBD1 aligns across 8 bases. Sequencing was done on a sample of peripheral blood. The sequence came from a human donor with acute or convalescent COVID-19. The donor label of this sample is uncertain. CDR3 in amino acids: CASKSRGLGANVLTF. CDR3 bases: TGTGCCAGTAAAAGCAGGGGGCTTGGGGCCAACGTCCTGACTTTC.